The 8 T cell receptor beta chains given below trace back to one sample, sequenced in a study of PD-1 blockade in classical Hodgkin lymphoma. Sequencing was performed with immunoSEQ multiplex PCR; in TCRdb, only in-frame clones are kept and a portion is missing. The sample records some 60,000 clones, under 95% being singletons. Every patient experienced relapse after autologous stem cell transplantation, and brentuximab vedotin exposure varied. The sequenced sample was peripheral blood mononuclear cells (PBMCs), obtained at baseline. The receptors here all came from a human donor with classical Hodgkin lymphoma.

This chain connects TRBV11-2 to TRBJ2-3; D unclear. Trimming took off 5 bases at V and 1 base at J, with 10 bases between the two ends. The V gene's germline CDR1 is SGHAT and CDR2 FQNNGV. The CDR3 has 14 residues. The CDR3: CASSPQAGTDTQYF. CDR3 DNA: TGTGCCAGCAGCCCCCAGGCGGGCACAGATACGCAGTATTTT.

This clone was counted between two and nine times. The rearrangement joins TRBV15 to TRBJ2-7; TRBD2 agrees at 8 bases. The V gene end was trimmed by 4 bases and the J gene end by 1 base; junction bases not matched to a gene: 9. The germline V gene encodes CDR1 LNHNV and CDR2 YYDKDF (reference sequence). CDR3 length: 16 amino acids. Here the CDR3 reads CATSIGRSSGSYEQYF. The CDR3 DNA is TGTGCCACCAGCATTGGGCGGTCTAGCGGGTCCTACGAGCAGTACTTC. The full variable domain, its missing parts supplied by reference TRBV15 and TRBJ2-7, is DAMVIQNPRYQVTQFGKPVTLSCSQTLNHNVMYWYQQKSSQAPKLLFHYYDKDFNNEADTPDNFQSRRPNTSFCFLDIRSPGLGDTAMYLCATSIGRSSGSYEQYFGPGTRLTVT.

This chain connects TRBV7-6 to TRBJ2-2; 8 positions match TRBD1. Germline values: CDR1 SGHVS, CDR2 FNYEAQ. The CDR3 is made up of 13 amino acids. With V trimmed by 4 bases and J by 7 bases, 2 bases remained unmatched. Here the CDR3 DNA reads TGTGCCAGCAGCTCGGACAGGGTCGGGGAGCTGTTTTTT. Residues: CASSSDRVGELFF.

This clone occurred a few times. The V gene is TRBV7-3, the J gene TRBJ2-5; D gene uncertain. Germline V CDR1 and CDR2: SGHTA, FQGTGA. This CDR3 contains 13 residues. Deletions cut 3 bases from V and 1 base from J, with 6 bases between. CDR3 protein: CASSFSLQETQYF. For the CDR3, the DNA is TGTGCCAGCAGCTTCTCACTCCAAGAGACCCAGTACTTC.

The rearrangement uses TRBV27 and TRBJ1-1; tentative D call: TRBD1 (5 bases). CDR1 is MNHEY, CDR2 SMNVEV, per germline (reference sequence). The CDR3 has 10 residues. The CDR3 region is CPVGGTEAFF. In nucleotides, the CDR3 is TGTCCTGTCGGGGGGACTGAAGCTTTCTTT.

This sequence joins TRBV28 and TRBJ1-4; 7 bases line up with TRBD1. The germline V gene has CDR1 MDHEN and CDR2 SYDVKM. This CDR3 is built from 15 residues. Trimming at V came to 7 bases and at J to 8 bases, leaving 13 bases not matched to a gene. The CDR3 spells CASMDRGPGDEKLFF. For the CDR3, the DNA is TGTGCCAGCATGGATAGGGGGCCAGGGGACGAAAAACTGTTTTTT.

The gene calls are TRBV16 and TRBJ1-2; maybe TRBD1 (5 bases). The V end was cut by 3 bases, the J end by 2 bases, with 10 bases between. The germline V gene has CDR1 KGHSY and CDR2 FQNENV. This CDR3 has 14 residues. In DNA, the CDR3 is TGTGCCAGCAGCCAGCGGACACCGAACTATGGCTACACCTTC. It specifies CASSQRTPNYGYTF. Full variable domain (remainder filled in from reference TRBV16 and TRBJ1-2): GEEVAQTPKHLVRGEGQKAKLYCAPIKGHSYVFWYQQVLKNEFKFLISFQNENVFDETGMPKERFSAKCLPNSPCSLEIQATKLEDSAVYFCASSQRTPNYGYTFGSGTRLTVV.

This chain uses TRBV7-9 with TRBJ2-5, with D maybe TRBD2 (7 bases). CDR1 is SEHNR and CDR2 is FQNEAQ in the germline V gene (reference sequence). This CDR3 is 14 amino acids long. With 7 bases removed from V and 0 bases from J, the gap between germline ends came to 12 bases. The CDR3 is CASMGGQDQETQYF. The CDR3 nucleotides read TGTGCCAGCATGGGGGGGCAGGACCAAGAGACCCAGTACTTC.